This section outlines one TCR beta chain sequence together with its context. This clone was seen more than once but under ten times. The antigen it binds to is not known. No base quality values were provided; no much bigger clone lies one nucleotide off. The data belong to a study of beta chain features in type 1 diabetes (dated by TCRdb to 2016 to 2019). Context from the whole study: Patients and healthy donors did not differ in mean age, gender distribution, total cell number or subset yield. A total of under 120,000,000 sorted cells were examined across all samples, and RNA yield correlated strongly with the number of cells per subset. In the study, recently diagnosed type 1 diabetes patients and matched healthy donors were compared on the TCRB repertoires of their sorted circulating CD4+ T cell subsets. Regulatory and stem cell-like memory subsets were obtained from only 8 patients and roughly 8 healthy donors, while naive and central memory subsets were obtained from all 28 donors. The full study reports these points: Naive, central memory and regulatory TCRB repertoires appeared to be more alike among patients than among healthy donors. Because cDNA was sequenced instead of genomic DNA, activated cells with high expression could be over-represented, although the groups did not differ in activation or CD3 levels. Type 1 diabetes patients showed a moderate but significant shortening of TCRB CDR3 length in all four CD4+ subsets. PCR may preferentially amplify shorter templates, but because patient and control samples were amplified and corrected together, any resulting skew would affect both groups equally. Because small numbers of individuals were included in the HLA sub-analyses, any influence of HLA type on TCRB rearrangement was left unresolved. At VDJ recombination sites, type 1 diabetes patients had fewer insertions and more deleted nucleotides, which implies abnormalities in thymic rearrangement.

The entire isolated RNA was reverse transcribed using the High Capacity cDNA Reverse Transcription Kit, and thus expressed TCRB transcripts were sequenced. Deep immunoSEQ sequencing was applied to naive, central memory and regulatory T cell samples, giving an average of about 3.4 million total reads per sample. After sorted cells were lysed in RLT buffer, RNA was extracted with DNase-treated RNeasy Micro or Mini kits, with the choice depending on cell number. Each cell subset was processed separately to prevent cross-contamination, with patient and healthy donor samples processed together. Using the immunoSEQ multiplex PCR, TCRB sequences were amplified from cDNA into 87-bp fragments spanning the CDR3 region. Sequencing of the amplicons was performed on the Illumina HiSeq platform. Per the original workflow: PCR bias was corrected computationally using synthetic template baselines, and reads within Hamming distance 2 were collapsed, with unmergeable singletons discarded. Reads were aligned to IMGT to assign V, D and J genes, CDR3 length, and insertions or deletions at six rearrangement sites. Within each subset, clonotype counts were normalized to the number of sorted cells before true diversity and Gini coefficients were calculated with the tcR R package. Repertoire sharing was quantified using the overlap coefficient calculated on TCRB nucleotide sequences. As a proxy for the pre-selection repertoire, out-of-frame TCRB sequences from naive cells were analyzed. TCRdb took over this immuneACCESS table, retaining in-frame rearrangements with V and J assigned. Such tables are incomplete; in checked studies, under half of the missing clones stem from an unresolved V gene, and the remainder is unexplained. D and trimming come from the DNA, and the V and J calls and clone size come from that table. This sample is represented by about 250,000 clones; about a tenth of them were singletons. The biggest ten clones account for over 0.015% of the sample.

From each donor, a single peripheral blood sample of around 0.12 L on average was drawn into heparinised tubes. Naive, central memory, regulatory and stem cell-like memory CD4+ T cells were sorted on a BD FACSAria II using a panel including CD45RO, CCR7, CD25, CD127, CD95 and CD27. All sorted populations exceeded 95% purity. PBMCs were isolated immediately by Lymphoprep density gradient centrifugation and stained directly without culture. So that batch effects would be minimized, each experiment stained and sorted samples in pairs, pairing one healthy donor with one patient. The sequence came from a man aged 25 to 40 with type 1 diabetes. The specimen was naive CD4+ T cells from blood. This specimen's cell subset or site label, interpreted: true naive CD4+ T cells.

The CDR3 here reads CASSITGLNEQFF. Read as DNA, the sequence is TGTGCCAGCAGCATCACTGGGCTCAATGAGCAGTTCTTC. The chain was built from TRBV7-3 and TRBJ2-1; the D gene cannot be resolved reliably. The CDR3 runs 13 residues from the cysteine to the phenylalanine. Only the CDR3 part of the read is kept: 39 bases, read in frame from the first base. The V end loses 5 bases and the J end loses 6 bases, and a stretch of 11 bases separates them. Reading the germline V gene gives CDR1 SGHTA and CDR2 FQGTGA.